The 12 T cell receptor beta chains listed next were all sequenced from one sample in a study of cytomegalovirus exposure and HLA in healthy donors. Measured with immunoSEQ multiplex PCR; TCRdb has only the in-frame clones, and not every one. This sample has 100,000 to 150,000 clones; about 88% occur once, and the top ten carry around 1.2%. Input material: PBMCs. These receptors were taken from a woman between 18 and 29 years old in good health and CMV-seronegative.

V is TRBV19 and J is TRBJ2-1, with D possibly being TRBD2 (5 bases). Per the germline V gene, CDR1 is LNHDA and CDR2 is SQIVND (reference sequence). There are 15 residues in the CDR3. Trimming removed 0 bases from V and 4 bases from J, with 10 bases in between. The CDR3 DNA reads as TGTGCCAGTAGTATAGACCTGGACTCATACAATGAGCAGTTCTTC. Translating it yields CASSIDLDSYNEQFF.

The chain carries TRBV27 and TRBJ2-1, with D perhaps TRBD1 (5 bases). V was pared by 4 bases and J by 9 bases, with 16 bases between. This CDR3 is built from 14 residues. Germline assignment: CDR1 MNHEY and CDR2 SMNVEV (reference sequence). CDR3 loop: CASSYQGTTLEQFF. In DNA, the CDR3 is TGTGCCAGCAGTTACCAGGGTACTACGCTTGAGCAGTTCTTC.

The CDR3 protein is CASSETIAGGHEQYV. The CDR3 DNA follows: TGTGCCAGCAGTGAAACAATAGCGGGGGGGCACGAGCAGTACGTC. The genes are TRBV2 and TRBJ2-7; 11 nucleotides agree with TRBD2. Germline V gene sequence: CDR1 SNHLY, CDR2 FYNNEI. CDR3 length: 15 residues. Trimming cost V 2 bases and J 5 bases; bases outside gene matches: 5.

The sample holds a few counts of this clone. This rearrangement joins TRBV6-6 to TRBJ1-5, with 9 positions matching TRBD1. Losses at the gene ends were 6 bases for V and 5 bases for J; bases not matched to a gene: 5. Germline-derived CDR1 and CDR2 are MNHNY and SVGAGI (reference sequence). CDR3 size: 14 residues. The CDR3 DNA reads TGTGCCAGCAGCTCGGGACAGGGCGATCAGCCCCAGCATTTT. It yields the protein CASSSGQGDQPQHF.

This sequence joins TRBV14 and TRBJ1-2, with TRBD1 as a possible D gene (6 bases). The V end was cut by 5 bases, the J end by 3 bases, with 13 bases between. Germline V gene data show CDR1 as SGHDN and CDR2 as FVKESK. CDR3 length: 14 amino acids. CDR3 loop: CASSYRVWDYGYTF. CDR3 bases: TGTGCCAGCAGCTACAGGGTCTGGGACTATGGCTACACCTTC.

This rearrangement joins TRBV30 to TRBJ1-1; D is perhaps TRBD1 (5 bases). From germline, CDR1 is GTSNPN and CDR2 SVGIG (reference sequence). Trimming pared 1 base from V and 3 bases from J, leaving 9 bases between. The CDR3 is 13 residues long. CDR3 sequence reads: CAWSEAGHTEAFF. The CDR3 coding sequence is TGTGCCTGGAGTGAGGCGGGACACACTGAAGCTTTCTTT. Using reference TRBV30 and TRBJ1-1 for the parts outside the CDR3, the full variable domain is SQTIHQWPATLVQPVGSPLSLECTVEGTSNPNLYWYRQAAGRGLQLLFYSVGIGQISSEVPQNLSASRPQDRQFILSSKKLLLSDSGFYLCAWSEAGHTEAFFGQGTRLTVV.

This clone was detected once. The rearrangement uses TRBV29-1 and TRBJ2-1; 7 nucleotides agree with TRBD1. The CDR3 has 15 amino acids. Germline lookup yields CDR1 SQVTM and CDR2 ANQGSEA. Trimming cost V 3 bases and J 4 bases; bases outside gene matches: 9. CDR3 loop: CSVDTGQVFYNEQFF. DNA for the CDR3: TGCAGCGTTGACACCGGACAGGTTTTTTACAATGAGCAGTTCTTC.

The genes are TRBV30 and TRBJ1-6, with D unclear. Germline V gene sequence: CDR1 GTSNPN, CDR2 SVGIG (reference sequence). This CDR3 comprises 13 residues. The V end was cut by 5 bases, the J end by 8 bases, with 13 bases between. In nucleotides, the CDR3 is TGTGCCTGGGGGAGGCAGGATTATTCACCCCTCCACTTT. Residues: CAWGRQDYSPLHF.

The V and J genes are TRBV5-5 and TRBJ2-1; D unresolved. Germline-derived CDR1 and CDR2 are SGHKS and YYEKEE (reference sequence). The V end lost 6 bases, the J end lost 10 bases, and 8 bases lay between the germline ends. The CDR3 sequence is 10 residues long. The CDR3 DNA reads as TGTGCCAGCATGGGCCGGGAGCAGTTCTTC. It is translated as CASMGREQFF. The full variable domain, in which reference TRBV5-5 and TRBJ2-1 provide the parts outside the CDR3, is DAGVTQSPTHLIKTRGQQVTLRCSPISGHKSVSWYQQVLGQGPQFIFQYYEKEERGRGNFPDRFSARQFPNYSSELNVNALLLGDSALYLCASMGREQFFGPGTRLTVL.

The chain uses TRBV7-2 and TRBJ1-5, with TRBD1 matching 7 bases. The germline V gene has CDR1 SGHTA and CDR2 FQGNSA. Unmatched junction bases numbered 3, after V lost 1 base and J lost 3 bases. The CDR3 has 15 residues. CDR3 residues: CASSLVQGYNQPQHF. DNA of the CDR3: TGTGCCAGCAGCTTAGTACAGGGGTACAATCAGCCCCAGCATTTT. The full variable domain, in which reference TRBV7-2 and TRBJ1-5 provide the parts outside the CDR3, is GAGVSQSPSNKVTEKGKDVELRCDPISGHTALYWYRQSLGQGLEFLIYFQGNSAPDKSGLPSDRFSAERTGGSVSTLTIQRTQQEDSAVYLCASSLVQGYNQPQHFGDGTRLSIL.

The chain has TRBV28 and TRBJ2-5; maybe TRBD2 (6 bases). Between the trimmed V and J ends, which lost 7 bases and 5 bases, there was a span of 14 bases. The CDR3 is 13 amino acids. Germline V CDR1 and CDR2: MDHEN, SYDVKM. In DNA form, the CDR3 reads TGTGCCAGCACCCCCGGGGGTGGGGAGACCCAGTACTTC. This encodes CASTPGGGETQYF.

The chain is built from TRBV2 and TRBJ2-7; TRBD1 matches at 8 bases. The CDR3 has 14 amino acids. The germline CDR1 and CDR2 sequences are SNHLY and FYNNEI. V shed 4 bases, J shed 4 bases, and the junction held 6 bases outside the gene matches. The DNA for the CDR3 is TGTGCCAGCAGTGTGACAGGGGAAGCTTACGAGCAGTACGTC. Its translation: CASSVTGEAYEQYV.